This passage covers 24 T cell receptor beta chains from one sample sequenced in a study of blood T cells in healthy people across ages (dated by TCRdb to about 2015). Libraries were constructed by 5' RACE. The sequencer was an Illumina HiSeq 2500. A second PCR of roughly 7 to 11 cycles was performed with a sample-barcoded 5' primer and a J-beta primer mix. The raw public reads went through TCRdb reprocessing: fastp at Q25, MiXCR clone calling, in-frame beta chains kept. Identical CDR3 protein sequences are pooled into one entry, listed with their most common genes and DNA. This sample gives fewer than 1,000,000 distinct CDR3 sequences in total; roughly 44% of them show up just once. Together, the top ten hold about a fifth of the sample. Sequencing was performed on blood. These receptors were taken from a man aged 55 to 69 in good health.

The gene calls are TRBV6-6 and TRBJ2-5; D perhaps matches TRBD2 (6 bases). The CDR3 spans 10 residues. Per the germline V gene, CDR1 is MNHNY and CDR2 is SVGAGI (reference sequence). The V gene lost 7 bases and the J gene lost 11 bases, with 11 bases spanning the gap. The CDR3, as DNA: TGTGCCAGCACCGGAGGGCAGCAGTACTTC. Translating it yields CASTGGQQYF.

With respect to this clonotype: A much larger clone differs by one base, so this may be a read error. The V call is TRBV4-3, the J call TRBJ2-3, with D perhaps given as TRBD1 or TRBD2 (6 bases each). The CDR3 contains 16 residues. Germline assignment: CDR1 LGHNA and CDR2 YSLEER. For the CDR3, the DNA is TGCGCCAGCGGCCAAGGGAAGGGGGGCGTTTCAAATACGCAGTATTTT. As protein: CASGQGKGGVSNTQYF.

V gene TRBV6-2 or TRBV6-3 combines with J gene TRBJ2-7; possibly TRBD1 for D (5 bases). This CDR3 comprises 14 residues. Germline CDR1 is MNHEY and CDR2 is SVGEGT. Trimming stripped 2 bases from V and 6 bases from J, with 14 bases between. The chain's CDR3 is CASSYKRKGSEQYF. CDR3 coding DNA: TGTGCCAGCAGTTACAAACGTAAGGGGTCCGAGCAGTACTTC.

CDR3 in DNA: TGTGCCAGCTCAAGACCTAGCGGGGGGCCCTCCTCGGCCTCCACAGATACGCAGTATTTT. Its protein product is CASSRPSGGPSSASTDTQYF. This chain connects TRBV18 to TRBJ2-3, with TRBD2 identical over 11 bases. The junction had 18 bases not matched to a gene; V was cut back by 5 bases and J by 2 bases. CDR3 length: 20 residues. Germline-derived CDR1 and CDR2 are KGHSH and LQKENI.

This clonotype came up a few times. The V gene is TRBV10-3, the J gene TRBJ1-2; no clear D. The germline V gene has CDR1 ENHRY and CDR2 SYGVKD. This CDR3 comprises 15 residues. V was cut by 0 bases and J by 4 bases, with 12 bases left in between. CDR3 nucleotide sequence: TGTGCCATCAGTGAGTCCTCAGGTCAGGCCTATGGCTACACCTTC. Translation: CAISESSGQAYGYTF.

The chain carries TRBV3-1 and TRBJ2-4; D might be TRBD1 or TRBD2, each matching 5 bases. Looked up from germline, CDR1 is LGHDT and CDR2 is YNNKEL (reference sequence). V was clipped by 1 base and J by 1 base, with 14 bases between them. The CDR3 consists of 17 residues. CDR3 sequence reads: CASSQARHEGAKNIQYF. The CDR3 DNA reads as TGTGCCAGCAGCCAAGCTCGGCATGAGGGGGCCAAAAACATTCAGTACTTC.

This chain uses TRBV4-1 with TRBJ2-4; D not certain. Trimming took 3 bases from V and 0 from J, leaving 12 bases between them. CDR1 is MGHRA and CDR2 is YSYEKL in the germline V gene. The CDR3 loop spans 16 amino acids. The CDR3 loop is CASSHRAGLAKNIQYF. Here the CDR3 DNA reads TGCGCCAGCAGCCACCGGGCAGGTCTAGCCAAAAACATTCAGTACTTC.

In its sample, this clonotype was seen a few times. CDR3 amino acids: CASSRRFGGTGYGYTF. DNA for the CDR3: TGTGCCAGCAGCAGACGTTTTGGGGGGACTGGCTATGGCTACACCTTC. J is TRBJ1-2 and V is TRBV7-2; TRBD1 is a possible D gene (5 bases). The V gene's germline CDR1 is SGHTA and CDR2 FQGNSA. V was clipped by 5 bases and J by 4 bases, with 20 bases between them. This CDR3 contains 16 residues.

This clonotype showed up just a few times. CDR3 sequence reads: CASSLSLAGGANVLTF. The CDR3 DNA reads TGCGCCAGCAGCTTATCTCTAGCGGGTGGGGCCAACGTCCTGACTTTC. The chain has TRBV4-3 and TRBJ2-6; 8 bases are a match to TRBD2. V shed 5 bases and J 3 bases; nucleotides not matched to a gene: 6. The CDR3 sequence is 16 residues long. Germline loops: CDR1 LGHNA, CDR2 YSLEER.

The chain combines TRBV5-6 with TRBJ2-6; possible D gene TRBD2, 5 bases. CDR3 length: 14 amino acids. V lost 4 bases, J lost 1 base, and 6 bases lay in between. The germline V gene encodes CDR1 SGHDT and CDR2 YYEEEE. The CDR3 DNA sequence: TGTGCCAGCAGCGGGAGATCTGGGGCCAACGTCCTGACTTTC. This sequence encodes CASSGRSGANVLTF.

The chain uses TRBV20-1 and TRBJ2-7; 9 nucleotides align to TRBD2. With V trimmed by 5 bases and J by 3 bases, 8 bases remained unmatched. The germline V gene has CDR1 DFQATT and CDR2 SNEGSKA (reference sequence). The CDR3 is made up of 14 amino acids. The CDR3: CSAVRGGQVYEQYF. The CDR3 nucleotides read TGCAGTGCTGTGCGGGGGGGCCAAGTCTACGAGCAGTACTTC.

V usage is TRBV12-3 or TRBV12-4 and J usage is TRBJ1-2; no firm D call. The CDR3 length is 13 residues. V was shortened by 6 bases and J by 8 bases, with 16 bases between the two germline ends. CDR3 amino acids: CASSQGPTRGYTF. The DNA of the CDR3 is TGTGCCAGCAGCCAAGGGCCGACTAGGGGCTACACCTTC.

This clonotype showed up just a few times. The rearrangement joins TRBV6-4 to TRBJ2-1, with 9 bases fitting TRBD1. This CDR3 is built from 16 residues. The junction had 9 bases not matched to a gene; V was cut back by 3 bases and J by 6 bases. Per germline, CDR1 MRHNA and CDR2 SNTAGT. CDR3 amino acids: CASSESPGQGINEQFF. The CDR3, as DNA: TGTGCCAGCAGTGAGTCCCCGGGACAGGGAATCAATGAGCAGTTCTTC.

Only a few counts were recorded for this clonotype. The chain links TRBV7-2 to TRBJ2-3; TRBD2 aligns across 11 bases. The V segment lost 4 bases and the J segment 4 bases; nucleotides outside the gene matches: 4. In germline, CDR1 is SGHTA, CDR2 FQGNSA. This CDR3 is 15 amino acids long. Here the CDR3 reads CASSSFSGGADTQYF. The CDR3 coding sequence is TGTGCCAGCAGCTCCTTTAGCGGGGGGGCAGATACGCAGTATTTT.

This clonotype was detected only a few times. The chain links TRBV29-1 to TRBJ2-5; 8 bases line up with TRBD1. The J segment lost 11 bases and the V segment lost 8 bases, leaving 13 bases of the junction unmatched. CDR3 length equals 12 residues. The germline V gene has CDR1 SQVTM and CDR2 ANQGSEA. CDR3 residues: CSHGQGYNEQYF. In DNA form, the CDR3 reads TGCAGCCATGGACAGGGCTACAATGAGCAGTACTTC. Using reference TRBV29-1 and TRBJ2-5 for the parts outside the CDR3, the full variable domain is SAVISQKPSRDICQRGTSLTIQCQVDSQVTMMFWYRQQPGQSLTLIATANQGSEATYESGFVIDKFPISRPNLTFSTLTVSNMSPEDSSIYLCSHGQGYNEQYFGPGTRLLVL.

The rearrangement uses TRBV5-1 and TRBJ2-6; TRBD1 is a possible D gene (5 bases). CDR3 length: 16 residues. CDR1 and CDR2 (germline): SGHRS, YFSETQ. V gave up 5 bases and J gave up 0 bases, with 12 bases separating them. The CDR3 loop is CASSPGHLSGANVLTF. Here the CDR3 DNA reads TGCGCCAGCAGTCCAGGACACCTCTCTGGGGCCAACGTCCTGACTTTC. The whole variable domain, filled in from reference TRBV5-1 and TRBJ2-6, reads KAGVTQTPRYLIKTRGQQVTLSCSPISGHRSVSWYQQTPGQGLQFLFEYFSETQRNKGNFPGRFSGRQFSNSRSEMNVSTLELGDSALYLCASSPGHLSGANVLTFGAGSRLTVL.

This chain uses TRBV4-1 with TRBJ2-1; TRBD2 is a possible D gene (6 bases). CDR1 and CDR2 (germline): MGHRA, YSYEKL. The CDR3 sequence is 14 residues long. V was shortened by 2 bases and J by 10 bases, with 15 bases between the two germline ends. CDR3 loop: CASSQSGQTREQFF. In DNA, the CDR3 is TGCGCCAGCAGCCAAAGCGGGCAGACTAGAGAGCAGTTCTTC.

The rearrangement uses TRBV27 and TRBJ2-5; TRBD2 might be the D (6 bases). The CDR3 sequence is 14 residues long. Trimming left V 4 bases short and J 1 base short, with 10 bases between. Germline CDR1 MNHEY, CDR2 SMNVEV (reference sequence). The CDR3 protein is CASSSNGGQETQYF. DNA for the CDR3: TGTGCCAGCAGTTCGAACGGGGGCCAAGAGACCCAGTACTTC.

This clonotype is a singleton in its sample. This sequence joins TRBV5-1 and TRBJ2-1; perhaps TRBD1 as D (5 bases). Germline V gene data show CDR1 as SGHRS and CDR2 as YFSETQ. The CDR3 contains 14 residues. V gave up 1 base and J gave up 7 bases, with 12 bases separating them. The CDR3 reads CASSLNAGLNEQFF. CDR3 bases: TGCGCCAGCAGCTTGAACGCAGGGCTGAATGAGCAGTTCTTC.

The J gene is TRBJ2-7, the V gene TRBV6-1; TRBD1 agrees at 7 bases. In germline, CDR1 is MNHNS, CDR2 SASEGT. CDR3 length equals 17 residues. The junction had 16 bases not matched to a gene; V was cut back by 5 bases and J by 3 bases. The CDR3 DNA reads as TGTGCCAGCAGTAAATCCTCCTCCGGGACAGCTTTCTACGAGCAGTACTTC. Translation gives CASSKSSSGTAFYEQYF.

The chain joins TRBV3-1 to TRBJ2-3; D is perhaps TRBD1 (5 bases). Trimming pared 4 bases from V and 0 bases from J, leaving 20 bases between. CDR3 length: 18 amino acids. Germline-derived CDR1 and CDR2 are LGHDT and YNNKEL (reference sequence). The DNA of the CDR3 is TGTGCCAGCAGCCGATCGCCCCAGACAGAGACTAGCACAGATACGCAGTATTTT. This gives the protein CASSRSPQTETSTDTQYF.

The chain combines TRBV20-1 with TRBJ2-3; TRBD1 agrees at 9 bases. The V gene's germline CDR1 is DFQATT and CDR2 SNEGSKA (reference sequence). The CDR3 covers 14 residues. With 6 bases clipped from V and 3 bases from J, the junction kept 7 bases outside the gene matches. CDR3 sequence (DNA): TGCAGTGCAATCACGGACAGGGGTACAGATACGCAGTATTTT. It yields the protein CSAITDRGTDTQYF.

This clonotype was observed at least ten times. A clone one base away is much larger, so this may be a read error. Here the CDR3 DNA reads TGTGCCAGCAGCTTAGTTCAGCGTGCGGATGAGCAGTACTTC. Residues: CASSLVQRADEQYF. The chain joins TRBV13 to TRBJ2-5; D unclear. CDR3 size: 14 residues. Trimming took off 1 base at V and 11 bases at J, with 17 bases between the two ends. Germline CDR1 is PRHDT and CDR2 is FYEKMQ (reference sequence).

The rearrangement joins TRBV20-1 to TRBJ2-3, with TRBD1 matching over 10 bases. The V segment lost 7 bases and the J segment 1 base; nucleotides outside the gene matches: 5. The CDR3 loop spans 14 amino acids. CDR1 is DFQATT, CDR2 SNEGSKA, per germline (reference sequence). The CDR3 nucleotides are TGCAGTGGCGAGGACAGGGGGGGCACAGATACGCAGTATTTT. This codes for CSGEDRGGTDTQYF.